Listed here are 25 T cell receptor beta chains from one sample, sequenced in a study of radiotherapy plus CTLA-4 blockade in lung cancer. Measured with immunoSEQ multiplex PCR; TCRdb has only the in-frame clones, and not every one. Among under 55,000 clones, around 85% were seen once, and the ten largest hold about 2.9%. The sequences come from peripheral blood, collected from a patient treated with radiotherapy plus ipilimumab. Receptors originate from a human donor with non-small cell lung cancer who had a partial response to radiotherapy plus ipilimumab.

V and J are TRBV10-2 and TRBJ2-4; unclear D gene. Looked up from germline, CDR1 is WSHSY and CDR2 is SAAADI. Trimming pared 2 bases from V and 0 bases from J, leaving 8 bases between. This CDR3 is 15 amino acids long. The CDR3 loop reads CASSERRLAKNIQYF. The CDR3 nucleotides read TGCGCCAGCAGTGAGCGCAGACTAGCCAAAAACATTCAGTACTTC.

The chain employs TRBV4-1 and TRBJ1-6; TRBD1 matches 9 bases. The CDR3 runs to 19 residues. Germline values: CDR1 MGHRA, CDR2 YSYEKL. V shed 1 base and J 4 bases; nucleotides not matched to a gene: 11. DNA for the CDR3: TGCGCCAGCAGCCAAGGGGTTACCGCGGACAGGGGATATAATTCACCCCTCCACTTT. This encodes CASSQGVTADRGYNSPLHF.

This chain uses TRBV7-7 with TRBJ2-2; D is undetermined. Germline CDR1 and CDR2: SSHAT and FNYEAQ (reference sequence). The CDR3 contains 13 residues. V shed 1 base and J shed 5 bases, with 5 bases lying between them. In DNA, the CDR3 is TGTGCCAGCAGCTTAGTGCTAACCGGGGAGCTGTTTTTT. Protein product: CASSLVLTGELFF.

This clone was found a few times. CDR3 protein: CASSYTQGFGDSPLHF. CDR3 DNA: TGTGCCAGCAGTTACACACAGGGCTTCGGGGATTCACCCCTCCACTTT. This chain links TRBV6-6 with TRBJ1-6, with a possible D match to TRBD1 (6 bases). V was trimmed by 2 bases and J by 8 bases, leaving 16 bases between them. CDR1 MNHNY and CDR2 SVGAGI come from the germline V gene (reference sequence). The CDR3 has 16 amino acids.

V usage is TRBV5-5 and J usage is TRBJ2-1; TRBD2 is a possible D gene (6 bases). The CDR3 runs 15 residues. CDR1 is SGHKS, CDR2 YYEKEE, per germline (reference sequence). V lost 4 bases, J lost 0 bases, and 11 bases lay in between. This CDR3 is CASSPGLSSYNEQFF. Written as DNA, the CDR3 is TGTGCCAGCAGCCCCGGACTAAGCTCCTACAATGAGCAGTTCTTC.

This chain's CDR3 is CASTGVRGYTF. The CDR3 nucleotides read TGTGCCAGCACCGGGGTCAGGGGCTACACCTTC. The chain combines TRBV2 with TRBJ1-2; D is undetermined. The CDR3 sequence is 11 residues long. Germline V gene lookup returns CDR1 SNHLY and CDR2 FYNNEI. Trimming shortened V by 7 bases and J by 8 bases, and 11 bases separated the two germline ends.

J is TRBJ1-1 and V is TRBV19; D might be TRBD1 (5 bases). V was clipped by 5 bases and J by 4 bases, with 11 bases between them. Per germline, CDR1 LNHDA and CDR2 SQIVND (reference sequence). The CDR3 runs to 13 residues. The CDR3 sequence: CASSYRRSTEAFF. Here the CDR3 DNA reads TGTGCCAGTAGTTACAGGCGGAGCACTGAAGCTTTCTTT.

The chain employs TRBV11-3 and TRBJ2-1; TRBD1 agrees at 8 bases. CDR3 size: 15 residues. Unmatched junction bases numbered 5, after V lost 5 bases and J lost 2 bases. In germline, CDR1 is SGHNT, CDR2 YENEEA. In nucleotides, the CDR3 is TGTGCCAGCAGCCCCGGACAGGGAGCCTACAATGAGCAGTTCTTC. Translating gives CASSPGQGAYNEQFF.

The chain carries TRBV5-8 and TRBJ2-7; 9 nucleotides align to TRBD1. The CDR3 has 16 residues. Trimming took 4 bases from V and 7 from J; bases not matched to a gene: 15. Germline loops: CDR1 SGHTS, CDR2 YDEGEE. CDR3 loop: CASSLLPTGGTSEQYF. CDR3 bases: TGTGCCAGCAGCCTCCTCCCGACAGGGGGAACGAGTGAGCAGTACTTC.

The J gene is TRBJ2-3, the V gene TRBV7-2; 9 nucleotides match TRBD1. Per germline, CDR1 SGHTA and CDR2 FQGNSA. The CDR3 sequence is 14 residues long. J lost 6 bases, V lost 5 bases, and 6 bases had no gene match. CDR3 bases: TGTGCCAGCAGCCTGAACAGGGGGCGGGATACGCAGTATTTT. It specifies CASSLNRGRDTQYF.

V usage is TRBV2 and J usage is TRBJ1-4, with 11 bases aligning to TRBD1. CDR1 is SNHLY and CDR2 is FYNNEI in the germline V gene. Unmatched junction bases numbered 7, after V lost 8 bases and J lost 8 bases. The CDR3 consists of 14 residues. The CDR3 coding sequence is TGTGCCAGCGGAGGACAGGGGGCGGCCGAAAAACTGTTTTTT. This codes for CASGGQGAAEKLFF. The variable domain in full, completed from reference TRBV2 and TRBJ1-4, reads EPEVTQTPSHQVTQMGQEVILRCVPISNHLYFYWYRQILGQKVEFLVSFYNNEISEKSEIFDDQFSVERPDGSNFTLKIRSTKLEDSAMYFCASGGQGAAEKLFFGSGTQLSVL.

The CDR3 protein is CASSGTVTGANVLTF. CDR3 nucleotides: TGTGCCAGTAGTGGGACAGTAACTGGGGCCAACGTCCTGACTTTC. This chain uses TRBV19 with TRBJ2-6, with TRBD1 matching 7 bases. Per the germline V gene, CDR1 is LNHDA and CDR2 is SQIVND (reference sequence). This CDR3 is built from 15 residues. V was pared by 5 bases and J by 2 bases, with 3 bases of the junction left unmatched.

J is TRBJ2-7 and V is TRBV7-9, with unresolved D. CDR1 is SEHNR, CDR2 FQNEAQ, per germline (reference sequence). This CDR3 has 13 amino acids. V was trimmed by 2 bases and J by 6 bases, leaving 11 bases between them. CDR3: CASSLPPRVEQYF. CDR3 DNA sequence: TGTGCCAGCAGCTTACCCCCCCGGGTCGAGCAGTACTTC.

The chain carries TRBV15 and TRBJ2-5; 9 bases align to TRBD2. Germline V lookup: CDR1 LNHNV, CDR2 YYDKDF (reference sequence). The J segment lost 1 base and the V segment lost 4 bases, leaving 4 bases of the junction unmatched. The CDR3 spans 15 residues. The chain's CDR3 is CATSTDSGGQETQYF. The CDR3 DNA reads TGTGCCACCAGCACAGATAGCGGGGGCCAAGAGACCCAGTACTTC.

The V gene is TRBV7-3, the J gene TRBJ2-1; 7 positions agree with TRBD2. V was clipped by 5 bases and J by 5 bases; unmatched bases: 6. Germline-derived CDR1 and CDR2 are SGHTA and FQGTGA. The CDR3 totals 14 residues. CDR3 loop: CASSPYGGNNEQFF. The CDR3 DNA reads TGTGCCAGCAGCCCATACGGGGGGAACAATGAGCAGTTCTTC.

The CDR3 DNA follows: TGTGCCAGCAGCTTGTGGGGCACCGTATCCCCGGAGCAGTACTTC. Translation gives CASSLWGTVSPEQYF. The chain couples TRBV5-5 to TRBJ2-7; D might be TRBD1 (5 bases). The CDR3 loop spans 15 amino acids. Per germline, CDR1 SGHKS and CDR2 YYEKEE (reference sequence). Trimming shortened V by 1 base and J by 7 bases, and 18 bases separated the two germline ends.

The V and J genes are TRBV6-5 and TRBJ1-2; D gene unclear. Germline lookup yields CDR1 MNHEY and CDR2 SVGAGI. V lost 1 base, J lost 2 bases, and 8 bases lay in between. The CDR3 consists of 14 residues. In nucleotides, the CDR3 is TGTGCCAGCAGTTACTTAACCGGGAACTATGGCTACACCTTC. This gives the protein CASSYLTGNYGYTF.

V gene TRBV18 combines with J gene TRBJ1-4, with 10 bases fitting TRBD1. The germline V gene encodes CDR1 KGHSH and CDR2 LQKENI. V gave up 3 bases and J gave up 2 bases; unmatched junction bases: 3. The CDR3 is 16 amino acids. Written as DNA, the CDR3 is TGTGCCAGCTCACCCGGACAGGGGGTGACTAATGAAAAACTGTTTTTT. Its translation is CASSPGQGVTNEKLFF. Full variable domain (rest looked up from reference TRBV18 and TRBJ1-4): NAGVMQNPRHLVRRRGQEARLRCSPMKGHSHVYWYRQLPEEGLKFMVYLQKENIIDESGMPKERFSAEFPKEGPSILRIQQVVRGDSAAYFCASSPGQGVTNEKLFFGSGTQLSVL.

This clone was seen a few times. This sequence joins TRBV7-8 and TRBJ1-1; a weak D match, TRBD1 (6 bases). The CDR3 totals 14 residues. The V and J ends lost 3 bases and 1 base respectively, with 9 bases between them. CDR1 is SGHVS, CDR2 FQNEAQ, per germline. CDR3 residues: CASSLGHANTEAFF. In DNA form, the CDR3 reads TGTGCCAGCAGCTTGGGACACGCGAACACTGAAGCTTTCTTT.

The genes are TRBV27 and TRBJ1-6; possibly TRBD1 for D (6 bases). This CDR3 region has 16 residues. V was cut by 3 bases and J by 6 bases, with 15 bases left in between. Germline values: CDR1 MNHEY, CDR2 SMNVEV (reference sequence). CDR3 loop: CASSFDRPSGNSPLHF. CDR3 nucleotide sequence: TGTGCCAGCAGTTTCGACAGGCCCTCGGGTAATTCACCCCTCCACTTT.

This clone was seen only a few times. This sequence joins TRBV19 and TRBJ2-7, with D hard to call. This CDR3 spans 14 amino acids. Trimming removed 2 bases at V and 0 bases at J, with 8 bases between. Germline-derived CDR1 and CDR2 are LNHDA and SQIVND (reference sequence). The CDR3 loop reads CASSITRSSYEQYF. In DNA, the CDR3 is TGTGCCAGTAGTATAACACGGAGCTCCTACGAGCAGTACTTC.

This rearrangement joins TRBV9 to TRBJ1-3; possibly TRBD1 for D (5 bases). The V gene lost 4 bases and the J gene lost 2 bases, with 13 bases spanning the gap. This CDR3 spans 15 amino acids. Germline CDR1 SGDLS, CDR2 YYNGEE. The CDR3 protein is CASSPLGVTGNTIYF. In nucleotides, the CDR3 is TGTGCCAGCAGCCCCTTAGGGGTCACTGGAAACACCATATATTTT.

The DNA for the CDR3 is TGCGCCAGCAGCTTGGGGGCAGGGGAGAGCTCCTACAATGAGCAGTTCTTC. Amino acid sequence: CASSLGAGESSYNEQFF. The rearrangement joins TRBV5-1 to TRBJ2-1, with a weak D call TRBD1 (6 bases). The CDR3 loop spans 17 amino acids. Trimming removed 0 bases at V and 0 bases at J, with 13 bases between. CDR1 is SGHRS and CDR2 is YFSETQ in the germline V gene.

This clone was seen once. The rearrangement joins TRBV11-2 to TRBJ1-2, with 9 bases identical to TRBD1. There are 14 residues in the CDR3. Germline loops: CDR1 SGHAT, CDR2 FQNNGV. The trim removed 4 bases at V and 7 bases at J, leaving 7 bases unmatched. The CDR3 protein is CASSSARTGAGYTF. The CDR3 bases are TGTGCCAGCAGCTCCGCCCGGACAGGGGCTGGCTACACCTTC. Variable domain in full (rest from reference TRBV11-2 and TRBJ1-2): EAGVAQSPRYKIIEKRQSVAFWCNPISGHATLYWYQQILGQGPKLLIQFQNNGVVDDSQLPKDRFSAERLKGVDSTLKIQPAKLEDSAVYLCASSSARTGAGYTFGSGTRLTVV.

This sequence joins TRBV18 and TRBJ2-5; 9 bases are shared with TRBD2. Germline V gene data show CDR1 as KGHSH and CDR2 as LQKENI. The CDR3 consists of 18 residues. The ends lost 0 bases at V and 5 bases at J; junction bases unmatched: 13. CDR3 residues: CASSPPERGAQLVETQYF. The CDR3 coding sequence is TGTGCCAGCTCACCACCTGAGCGGGGGGCCCAATTGGTGGAGACCCAGTACTTC.